This T cell receptor (beta chain) appears in the sequencing data of a study of cytomegalovirus exposure and HLA in healthy donors. As for this clone: What it binds is not known.

Findings of the study overall: With later analysis, a missense DCLRE1C variant became linked to TCR beta V- and J-gene trimming. Among TCR beta chains of equal frequency, HLA-associated ones were more clonally expanded in a later analysis.

J was trimmed by 4 bases and V by 8 bases; bases with no gene match: 7. CDR1 MDHEN and CDR2 SYDVKM come from the germline V gene. The CDR3 loop spans 13 amino acids. Primers for the PCR totalled 60 Vbeta and 13 Jbeta. Clones were sequenced by immunoSEQ multiplex PCR, and TCRdb holds only the in-frame ones, with some missing. The data contain around 150,000 clones, over 70% of them singletons. This chain joins TRBV28 and TRBJ1-2; 7 bases map to TRBD1. The source of this sequence is a male donor in good health and CMV-seronegative. The sequenced sample consisted of PBMCs. CDR3 region: CASRVGGGYGYTF. The CDR3 DNA reads TGTGCCAGCCGTGTAGGGGGCGGCTATGGCTACACCTTC.